Listed below are T cell receptor beta chains from one sample, sequenced in a study of regulatory T cells in long-lasting Graves disease. Using its own MiXCR run on the multiplex PCR reads, TCRdb lists one record per CDR3 protein. Of a few hundred thousand distinct CDR3 sequences in the sample, roughly 19% were seen once. This sample also belongs to another study, concerning T cells in Graves' hyperthyroidism and ophthalmopathy.

Sample: peripheral blood mononuclear cells (PBMCs), taken at new diagnosis, from a patient treated with antithyroid drugs. All receptors derive from a woman aged 25 to 39 with Graves disease. Both conserved end residues are part of each CDR3. A D gene is named only where the DNA matches it firmly. A clone size is listed for some rows: how often the clone was seen (once, few, many), or a class if it is expanded.

cdr3_length: 15; d_call: NA; j_call: TRBJ1-2; v_call: TRBV5-5; clone_size: many; cdr3_aa: CASSLASADSYGYTF; cdr3_nt: TGTGCCAGCAGCTTGGCCTCGGCAGATAGCTATGGCTACACCTTC
cdr3_length: 19; d_call: NA; j_call: TRBJ2-1; v_call: TRBV7-4; clone_size: NA; cdr3_aa: CASSSPGQGTAENRNEQFF; cdr3_nt: TGTGCCAGCAGCTCACCGGGACAAGGGACCGCGGAGAACCGGAATGAGCAGTTCTTC
cdr3_length: 16; d_call: TRBD2; j_call: TRBJ2-1; v_call: TRBV6-2/TRBV6-3; clone_size: NA; cdr3_aa: CASSYLAGGPVDEQFF; cdr3_nt: TGTGCCAGCAGTTATTTAGCGGGAGGGCCGGTAGATGAGCAGTTCTTC
cdr3_length: 12; d_call: TRBD2; j_call: TRBJ2-1; v_call: TRBV2; clone_size: NA; cdr3_aa: CASTPSGRGQFF; cdr3_nt: TGTGCCAGCACTCCTAGCGGGAGAGGGCAGTTCTTC
cdr3_length: 13; d_call: NA; j_call: TRBJ1-5; v_call: TRBV28; clone_size: many; cdr3_aa: CASWDGHNQPQHF; cdr3_nt: TGTGCCAGCTGGGACGGGCACAATCAGCCCCAGCATTTT
cdr3_length: 15; d_call: TRBD2; j_call: TRBJ2-2; v_call: TRBV29-1; clone_size: many; cdr3_aa: CSVIPGLVNTGELFF; cdr3_nt: TGCAGCGTTATCCCGGGACTAGTGAACACCGGGGAGCTGTTTTTT
cdr3_length: 15; d_call: TRBD1; j_call: TRBJ2-5; v_call: TRBV10-2; clone_size: few; cdr3_aa: CASRSKQGAFETQYF; cdr3_nt: TGCGCCAGCAGGTCTAAACAGGGGGCGTTCGAGACCCAGTACTTC
cdr3_length: 15; d_call: TRBD1; j_call: TRBJ1-6; v_call: TRBV3-1; clone_size: many; cdr3_aa: CASSQGGTVSSPLHF; cdr3_nt: TGTGCCAGCAGCCAAGGGGGGACAGTTAGCTCACCCCTCCACTTT
cdr3_length: 15; d_call: TRBD1; j_call: TRBJ2-5; v_call: TRBV15; clone_size: many; cdr3_aa: CATTKGASILETQYF; cdr3_nt: TGTGCCACTACCAAGGGGGCCTCTATACTAGAGACCCAGTACTTC
cdr3_length: 16; d_call: NA; j_call: TRBJ1-2; v_call: TRBV20-1; clone_size: many; cdr3_aa: CSARGQVQGRPYGYTF; cdr3_nt: TGCAGTGCTAGGGGTCAGGTTCAGGGCCGGCCCTATGGCTACACCTTC
cdr3_length: 14; d_call: TRBD1; j_call: TRBJ1-6; v_call: TRBV15; clone_size: NA; cdr3_aa: CATSRDRDRRSLRF; cdr3_nt: TGCGCCACCAGCAGAGATCGGGACAGGCGCTCCCTCCGCTTT
cdr3_length: 14; d_call: NA; j_call: TRBJ1-5; v_call: TRBV6-1; clone_size: many; cdr3_aa: CASSLGGTDQPQHF; cdr3_nt: TGTGCCAGCAGCTTGGGGGGAACCGATCAGCCCCAGCATTTT
cdr3_length: 12; d_call: NA; j_call: TRBJ2-2; v_call: TRBV24-1; clone_size: many; cdr3_aa: CATAENTGELFF; cdr3_nt: TGTGCCACCGCTGAGAACACCGGGGAGCTGTTTTTT
cdr3_length: 16; d_call: TRBD1; j_call: TRBJ1-6; v_call: TRBV6-1; clone_size: many; cdr3_aa: CASSEIRGGLDSPLHF; cdr3_nt: TGTGCCAGCAGTGAAATCAGGGGGGGATTGGATTCACCCCTCCACTTT
cdr3_length: 13; d_call: NA; j_call: TRBJ1-1; v_call: TRBV7-9; clone_size: many; cdr3_aa: CASSFQGNNGAFF; cdr3_nt: TGTGCCAGCAGCTTTCAGGGGAATAATGGAGCTTTCTTT
cdr3_length: 14; d_call: NA; j_call: TRBJ2-5; v_call: TRBV28; clone_size: NA; cdr3_aa: CASSPPSSGETQYF; cdr3_nt: TGTGCCAGCAGCCCCCCCTCGTCAGGAGAGACCCAGTACTTC